Listed below are T cell receptor beta chains from one sample, sequenced in a study of OX40 agonist ivuxolimab in advanced cancers. Generated by immunoSEQ multiplex PCR, the TCRdb table keeps only in-frame clones and is missing some. The table shows over 40,000 clones, with about 82% occurring only once. Sequencing used CD4+ or CD8+ T cells sorted from blood, obtained in a trial of the OX40 agonist ivuxolimab. Receptor source: an adult with an advanced solid tumor such as melanoma, head and neck, liver or kidney cancer. The CDR3 runs from the conserved cysteine through the conserved F or W. Fields, in order: J gene, clone size, D gene, V gene, CDR3 protein, CDR3 DNA. The D gene is left open where the match is weak. Where a row states a size, it is once, few, many or the class of an expanded clone; other rows omit it.

>TRBJ2-3|-|-|TRBV6-5
CASSYAVTPDTQYF
TGTGCCAGCAGTTACGCGGTGACACCGGATACGCAGTATTTT
>TRBJ2-7|-|TRBD1|TRBV9
CASSVAPGQVGQYF
TGTGCCAGCAGCGTAGCTCCCGGACAGGTGGGGCAGTACTTC
>TRBJ1-5|-|TRBD1|TRBV2
CASSEKRGDRGRRQPQHF
TGTGCCAGCAGTGAAAAGCGAGGGGACAGGGGGCGGCGTCAGCCCCAGCATTTT
>TRBJ1-5|-|-|TRBV19
CASSIGRAGLISGQPQHF
TGTGCCAGTAGTATAGGTAGGGCGGGGTTAATTAGCGGTCAGCCCCAGCATTTT
>TRBJ1-2|few|-|TRBV20-1
CKAGGYTF
TGCAAGGCCGGGGGCTACACCTTC
>TRBJ2-3|-|TRBD2|TRBV7-2
CASSSGGKNTDTQYF
TGTGCCAGCAGCTCCGGGGGGAAAAACACAGATACGCAGTATTTT
>TRBJ1-5|few|-|TRBV19
CASSLGYSNQPQHF
TGTGCCAGTAGCCTCGGATATAGCAATCAGCCCCAGCATTTT
>TRBJ1-3|-|-|TRBV18
CASSTRSTVQGRPGNTIYF
TGTGCCAGCTCAACCAGATCCACAGTCCAGGGGAGACCTGGAAACACCATATATTTT
>TRBJ2-1|-|TRBD2|TRBV5-6
CASSRTGLAGDNEQFF
TGTGCCAGCAGCCGCACCGGACTAGCGGGAGACAATGAGCAGTTCTTC
>TRBJ2-5|-|TRBD1|TRBV7-9
CASSLEGAGRTQYF
TGTGCCAGCAGCTTAGAGGGGGCAGGGCGAACCCAGTACTTC
>TRBJ2-3|-|-|TRBV6-6
CASSRGDTQYF
TGTGCCAGCAGTCGGGGAGATACGCAGTATTTT
>TRBJ2-1|-|TRBD2|TRBV5-1
CASSLQTSGNEQFF
TGCGCCAGCAGCTTACAGACTAGCGGCAATGAGCAGTTCTTC
>TRBJ2-5|-|-|TRBV4-1
CASLKAQYF
TGCGCCAGCCTTAAAGCCCAGTACTTC
>TRBJ1-1|-|-|TRBV21-1
CASSKGGDSWYTEAFF
TGTGCCAGCAGCAAAGGAGGGGACAGTTGGTACACTGAAGCTTTCTTT
>TRBJ2-7|-|-|TRBV5-6
CASSLPDGSYEQYF
TGTGCCAGCAGCTTGCCAGACGGCTCCTACGAGCAGTACTTC
>TRBJ2-1|-|-|TRBV14
CASSQGALANEQFF
TGTGCCAGCAGCCAAGGGGCACTAGCTAATGAGCAGTTCTTC
>TRBJ2-5|-|-|TRBV30
CAWSVSGGETQYF
TGTGCCTGGAGTGTAAGTGGGGGCGAGACCCAGTACTTC
>TRBJ1-3|-|-|TRBV10-3
CAISTGGTGNTIYF
TGTGCCATCAGTACCGGGGGTACTGGAAACACCATATATTTT
>TRBJ2-1|-|-|TRBV29-1
CSVDKKNNEQFF
TGCAGCGTTGATAAGAAAAACAATGAGCAGTTCTTC
>TRBJ2-7|once|TRBD2|TRBV10-3
CAIRGTSPYEQYF
TGTGCCATCAGGGGGACTAGCCCTTACGAGCAGTACTTC
>TRBJ1-1|-|TRBD1|TRBV28
CASSQGGSTTEAFF
TGTGCCAGCAGTCAGGGGGGGTCCACAACTGAAGCTTTCTTT
>TRBJ2-5|-|TRBD1|TRBV7-2
CASSLQRDSQETQYF
TGTGCCAGCAGCTTACAACGGGACAGCCAAGAGACCCAGTACTTC
>TRBJ2-1|-|-|TRBV5-1
CASSPVWNEQFF
TGCGCCAGCAGCCCCGTCTGGAATGAGCAGTTCTTC
>TRBJ2-5|-|TRBD2|TRBV9
CASSGAGSQETQYF
TGTGCCAGCAGCGGAGCGGGATCCCAAGAGACCCAGTACTTC
>TRBJ2-7|once|TRBD2|TRBV6-5
CASSWVSGRGYEQYF
TGTGCCAGCAGTTGGGTTAGCGGGAGGGGGTACGAGCAGTACTTC
>TRBJ2-1|-|-|TRBV7-2
CASSFSTGNEQFF
TGTGCCAGCAGCTTTTCGACAGGCAATGAGCAGTTCTTC
>TRBJ1-6|-|TRBD1|TRBV19
CASSKDRGRKSPLHF
TGTGCCAGTAGCAAAGACAGGGGAAGGAAGTCACCCCTCCACTTT
>TRBJ2-5|once|-|TRBV15
CATSREGGQETQYF
TGTGCCACCAGCAGAGAGGGGGGCCAAGAGACCCAGTACTTC
>TRBJ1-2|-|-|TRBV28
CASTRLQGANYGYTF
TGTGCCAGCACTAGGTTGCAGGGTGCTAACTATGGCTACACCTTC
>TRBJ2-7|-|TRBD1|TRBV28
CASSIPGQGYEQYF
TGTGCCAGCAGTATACCGGGACAGGGATACGAGCAGTACTTC
>TRBJ2-5|-|TRBD1|TRBV11-1
CASSSADRRGETQYF
TGTGCCAGCTCCTCTGCGGACAGGAGAGGAGAGACCCAGTACTTC
>TRBJ2-3|-|-|TRBV5-4
CASSFFGDTQYF
TGTGCCAGCAGCTTCTTCGGAGATACGCAGTATTTT